A single TCR beta chain is shown here with its context. The antigen remains undetermined. The missing CDR3 end, 3 residues past where the read stops, is filled in from the germline J gene. The CVID group had around 16 females and around 29 males, mean age 40. The data stem from a study of T cell clonality in common variable immunodeficiency. Overall study results and limits: Fewer deletions and N-nucleotide insertions were reportedly seen in common variable immunodeficiency TCR beta sequences.

Sequenced by immunoSEQ multiplex PCR; TCRdb stores in-frame clones only, minus some. There are about 28,000 clones in the sample, none observed a single time. V was clipped by 8 bases and J by 5 bases; unmatched bases: 5. CDR3 length equals 13 residues. The germline V gene has CDR1 SEHNR and CDR2 FQNEAQ (reference sequence). The chain carries TRBV7-9 and TRBJ1-4; 7 bases align to TRBD1. This clonotype was sampled from a human donor with common variable immunodeficiency. The sequencing sample was made of peripheral blood mononuclear cells. CDR3 sequence: CASPDRVNEKLFF. The part of the CDR3 DNA that was read is TGTGCCAGCCCCGACAGGGTAAATGAAAAA. Drawing the rest from reference TRBV7-9 and TRBJ1-4, the complete variable domain is DTGVSQNPRHKITKRGQNVTFRCDPISEHNRLYWYRQTLGQGPEFLTYFQNEAQLEKSRLLSDRFSAERPKGSFSTLEIQRTEQGDSAMYLCASPDRVNEKLFFGSGTQLSVL.